This T cell receptor (beta chain) comes out of a study of blood T cell repertoires in COVID-19. Between the trimmed V and J ends, which lost 1 base and 4 bases, there was a span of 17 bases. Germline V gene sequence: CDR1 SGHVS, CDR2 FNYEAQ. The CDR3 loop spans 17 amino acids. Clones were sequenced by immunoSEQ multiplex PCR, and TCRdb holds only the in-frame ones, with some missing. The repertoire holds roughly 260,000 clones, around 82% seen once, with under 5.5% in the top ten. The sequence was obtained from a woman of 80 years or more with active or convalescent COVID-19. The specimen sequenced was peripheral blood. The chain couples TRBV7-6 to TRBJ2-1, with a possible D match to TRBD2 (5 bases). CDR3 sequence reads: CASSLVSTGRKYNEQFF. CDR3 in DNA: TGTGCCAGCAGCTTAGTCTCGACGGGAAGAAAATACAATGAGCAGTTCTTC.